Included here is one T cell receptor beta chain sequence, with context. The antigen remains unidentified. These data belong to a study of cytomegalovirus exposure and HLA in healthy donors. General study findings and limits: Subsequent analysis revealed that first-cohort TCR clusters tended to co-occur in the roughly 120 validation repertoires. Researchers counted around 150 TCR beta chains as cytomegalovirus-associated.

Profiled with immunoSEQ multiplex PCR; TCRdb holds only in-frame clones, not every one. The sample holds about 79,000 clones, over 85% seen once. The length of the CDR3 is 14 residues. Germline CDR1 is SGHRS and CDR2 is YFSETQ. V shed 0 bases and J shed 8 bases, with 12 bases lying between them. The chain carries TRBV5-1 and TRBJ1-3; a possible D gene is TRBD1 (6 bases). Specimen: PBMCs. This TCR derives from a woman aged 25 to 39 in good health and CMV-seronegative. CDR3 loop: CASSLAGVVDTIYF. DNA of the CDR3: TGCGCCAGCAGCTTGGCAGGGGTTGTGGACACCATATATTTT. The whole variable domain, filled in from reference TRBV5-1 and TRBJ1-3, reads KAGVTQTPRYLIKTRGQQVTLSCSPISGHRSVSWYQQTPGQGLQFLFEYFSETQRNKGNFPGRFSGRQFSNSRSEMNVSTLELGDSALYLCASSLAGVVDTIYFGEGSWLTVV.